A selection of T cell receptor beta chains follows, all from one sample in a study of OX40 agonist ivuxolimab in advanced cancers. The assay was immunoSEQ multiplex PCR, and TCRdb's table has in-frame clones only and misses some. The sample includes about 75,000 clones, approximately 90% of them seen just once. Here the sequenced sample was CD4+ or CD8+ T cells sorted from blood, taken in a trial of the OX40 agonist ivuxolimab. These receptors were obtained from an adult with an advanced solid tumor such as melanoma, head and neck, liver or kidney cancer. Both conserved end residues are part of each CDR3. A D gene is named only where the DNA matches it firmly. The size entry is marked missing in some rows and otherwise reads once, few, many or a size class.

clone_size: NA
v_call: TRBV13
j_call: TRBJ1-1
d_call: NA
cdr3_aa: CASSFTVPGPEAFF
cdr3_nt: TGTGCCAGCAGCTTTACCGTTCCGGGCCCAGAAGCTTTCTTT

clone_size: NA
v_call: TRBV27
j_call: TRBJ2-7
d_call: TRBD2
cdr3_aa: CASSLFGTSGSYEQYF
cdr3_nt: TGTGCCAGCAGTTTATTCGGGACTAGCGGTTCCTACGAGCAGTACTTC

clone_size: NA
v_call: TRBV6-1
j_call: TRBJ2-5
d_call: NA
cdr3_aa: CASTSIQETQYF
cdr3_nt: TGTGCCAGCACCTCCATACAAGAGACCCAGTACTTC

clone_size: NA
v_call: TRBV27
j_call: TRBJ1-5
d_call: NA
cdr3_aa: CASSLKGHQPQHF
cdr3_nt: TGTGCCAGCAGTTTAAAGGGTCATCAGCCCCAGCATTTT

clone_size: NA
v_call: TRBV14
j_call: TRBJ1-4
d_call: NA
cdr3_aa: CASSPTLDRNEKLFF
cdr3_nt: TGTGCCAGCAGCCCCACTCTGGACAGAAATGAAAAACTGTTTTTT

clone_size: NA
v_call: TRBV5-4
j_call: TRBJ1-5
d_call: NA
cdr3_aa: CASSLGLQGNQPQHF
cdr3_nt: TGTGCCAGCAGCTTGGGGCTCCAAGGCAATCAGCCCCAGCATTTT

clone_size: NA
v_call: TRBV30
j_call: TRBJ2-5
d_call: NA
cdr3_aa: CACRGGGETQYF
cdr3_nt: TGTGCCTGTAGGGGTGGCGGGGAGACCCAGTACTTC

clone_size: NA
v_call: TRBV9
j_call: TRBJ2-2
d_call: TRBD1
cdr3_aa: CASSTPGGRPDTGELFF
cdr3_nt: TGTGCCAGCAGCACGCCAGGGGGTAGGCCGGACACCGGGGAGCTGTTTTTT

clone_size: NA
v_call: TRBV5-4
j_call: TRBJ2-2
d_call: TRBD1
cdr3_aa: CASSPGQGITGELFF
cdr3_nt: TGTGCCAGCAGCCCTGGACAGGGGATCACCGGGGAGCTGTTTTTT

clone_size: NA
v_call: TRBV6-6
j_call: TRBJ1-4
d_call: TRBD1
cdr3_aa: CASSGQGGEKLFF
cdr3_nt: TGTGCCAGCAGTGGACAGGGGGGCGAAAAACTGTTTTTT

clone_size: NA
v_call: TRBV5-8
j_call: TRBJ1-1
d_call: NA
cdr3_aa: CASSLVVGMGNTEAFF
cdr3_nt: TGTGCCAGCAGCTTGGTTGTGGGTATGGGGAACACTGAAGCTTTCTTT

clone_size: NA
v_call: TRBV19
j_call: TRBJ1-1
d_call: NA
cdr3_aa: CASRSRQGITEAFF
cdr3_nt: TGTGCCAGTAGGTCTCGGCAGGGGATCACTGAAGCTTTCTTT

clone_size: NA
v_call: TRBV4-1
j_call: TRBJ1-4
d_call: NA
cdr3_aa: CASSQESGRDEKLFF
cdr3_nt: TGCGCCAGCAGCCAAGAGTCGGGAAGGGATGAAAAACTGTTTTTT

clone_size: few
v_call: TRBV7-2
j_call: TRBJ2-4
d_call: NA
cdr3_aa: CASSPGQQLAKNIQYF
cdr3_nt: TGTGCCAGCAGCCCCGGACAGCAATTAGCCAAAAACATTCAGTACTTC

clone_size: NA
v_call: TRBV15
j_call: TRBJ1-3
d_call: NA
cdr3_aa: CATSESGSTIYF
cdr3_nt: TGTGCCACCAGCGAGTCCGGAAGCACCATATATTTT

clone_size: NA
v_call: TRBV9
j_call: TRBJ1-2
d_call: TRBD1
cdr3_aa: CASSFRDRDGYTF
cdr3_nt: TGTGCCAGCAGCTTCCGGGACAGAGATGGCTACACCTTC

clone_size: NA
v_call: TRBV18
j_call: TRBJ1-1
d_call: TRBD1
cdr3_aa: CASSPGRDRWNTEAFF
cdr3_nt: TGTGCCAGCTCACCAGGGAGGGACAGGTGGAACACTGAAGCTTTCTTT

clone_size: NA
v_call: TRBV5-4
j_call: TRBJ2-3
d_call: TRBD2
cdr3_aa: CASSRPGTSGRAVDTQYF
cdr3_nt: TGTGCCAGCAGCCGCCCCGGGACTAGCGGGAGGGCAGTGGATACGCAGTATTTT

clone_size: NA
v_call: TRBV2
j_call: TRBJ1-5
d_call: TRBD1
cdr3_aa: CASSRGTNQPQHF
cdr3_nt: TGTGCCAGCTCCAGGGGGACTAATCAGCCCCAGCATTTT

clone_size: NA
v_call: TRBV7-2
j_call: TRBJ1-5
d_call: NA
cdr3_aa: CASRDRAGINQPQHF
cdr3_nt: TGTGCCAGCAGGGACAGAGCCGGAATCAATCAGCCCCAGCATTTT

clone_size: few
v_call: TRBV19
j_call: TRBJ2-2
d_call: NA
cdr3_aa: CASTRGGGELFF
cdr3_nt: TGTGCCAGTACTCGGGGTGGCGGGGAGCTGTTTTTT

clone_size: many
v_call: TRBV2
j_call: TRBJ2-1
d_call: NA
cdr3_aa: CASTVDSYNEQFF
cdr3_nt: TGTGCCAGCACAGTCGATTCCTACAATGAGCAGTTCTTC

clone_size: NA
v_call: TRBV6-1
j_call: TRBJ1-1
d_call: NA
cdr3_aa: CASSDRVTEAFF
cdr3_nt: TGTGCCAGCAGTGACAGGGTCACTGAAGCTTTCTTT

clone_size: NA
v_call: TRBV7-2
j_call: TRBJ1-1
d_call: NA
cdr3_aa: CASSLARGTTEAFF
cdr3_nt: TGTGCCAGCAGCTTAGCGCGGGGGACGACTGAAGCTTTCTTT

clone_size: NA
v_call: TRBV6-6
j_call: TRBJ1-5
d_call: TRBD1
cdr3_aa: CASSRQGLGNQPQHF
cdr3_nt: TGTGCCAGCAGTAGACAGGGCCTCGGGAATCAGCCCCAGCATTTT

clone_size: NA
v_call: TRBV7-3
j_call: TRBJ1-3
d_call: NA
cdr3_aa: CASSSHSGNTIYF
cdr3_nt: TGTGCCAGCAGCTCCCACTCTGGAAACACCATATATTTT

clone_size: NA
v_call: TRBV5-4
j_call: TRBJ2-7
d_call: TRBD1
cdr3_aa: CASRDRGGYEQYF
cdr3_nt: TGTGCCAGCAGGGACAGGGGAGGTTACGAGCAGTACTTC

clone_size: NA
v_call: TRBV19
j_call: TRBJ2-1
d_call: NA
cdr3_aa: CAVRVSSYNEQFF
cdr3_nt: TGTGCCGTGCGGGTGAGCTCCTACAATGAGCAGTTCTTC

clone_size: NA
v_call: TRBV19
j_call: TRBJ2-3
d_call: NA
cdr3_aa: CASSIVAGFTDTQYF
cdr3_nt: TGTGCCAGTAGTATAGTGGCAGGATTCACAGATACGCAGTATTTT

clone_size: NA
v_call: TRBV11-2
j_call: TRBJ2-7
d_call: TRBD2
cdr3_aa: CASSPLGGAGRAYEQYF
cdr3_nt: TGTGCCAGCAGCCCTCTCGGGGGGGCAGGGCGAGCCTACGAGCAGTACTTC

clone_size: NA
v_call: TRBV7-3
j_call: TRBJ2-3
d_call: NA
cdr3_aa: CASSLRTDTQYF
cdr3_nt: TGTGCCAGCAGCCTACGGACAGATACGCAGTATTTT

clone_size: NA
v_call: TRBV5-1
j_call: TRBJ2-2
d_call: NA
cdr3_aa: CASSVYRVTGELFF
cdr3_nt: TGCGCCAGCAGCGTTTACAGGGTCACCGGGGAGCTGTTTTTT

clone_size: NA
v_call: TRBV5-1
j_call: TRBJ1-4
d_call: TRBD1
cdr3_aa: CASSLGGGGEKLFF
cdr3_nt: TGCGCCAGCAGCTTGGGAGGGGGCGGTGAAAAACTGTTTTTT

clone_size: NA
v_call: TRBV28
j_call: TRBJ1-6
d_call: TRBD1
cdr3_aa: CASSLVGQGNRSPLHF
cdr3_nt: TGTGCCAGCAGTTTGGTTGGACAGGGAAATCGGTCACCCCTCCACTTT

clone_size: NA
v_call: TRBV5-6
j_call: TRBJ1-5
d_call: NA
cdr3_aa: CASSPWGMSNQPQHF
cdr3_nt: TGTGCCAGCAGCCCGTGGGGGATGAGCAATCAGCCCCAGCATTTT

clone_size: NA
v_call: TRBV6-1
j_call: TRBJ1-2
d_call: NA
cdr3_aa: CASSPYQPNYGYTF
cdr3_nt: TGTGCCAGCAGTCCGTACCAGCCCAACTATGGCTACACCTTC

clone_size: NA
v_call: TRBV29-1
j_call: TRBJ1-1
d_call: NA
cdr3_aa: CSVHRATEAFF
cdr3_nt: TGCAGCGTACACAGGGCCACTGAAGCTTTCTTT

clone_size: NA
v_call: TRBV7-3
j_call: TRBJ1-3
d_call: NA
cdr3_aa: CASSLGNSGNTIYF
cdr3_nt: TGTGCCAGCAGCCTAGGGAACTCTGGAAACACCATATATTTT

clone_size: NA
v_call: TRBV7-9
j_call: TRBJ1-3
d_call: NA
cdr3_aa: CASTMGASTRGNTIYF
cdr3_nt: TGTGCCAGCACTATGGGGGCGTCAACTCGTGGAAACACCATATATTTT

clone_size: NA
v_call: TRBV27
j_call: TRBJ1-3
d_call: NA
cdr3_aa: CASRRPGGNTIYF
cdr3_nt: TGTGCCAGCAGGAGACCAGGGGGAAACACCATATATTTT

clone_size: few
v_call: TRBV6-1
j_call: TRBJ1-6
d_call: NA
cdr3_aa: CASLNGVSASPLHF
cdr3_nt: TGTGCCAGTTTAAATGGGGTATCGGCTTCACCCCTCCACTTT

clone_size: NA
v_call: TRBV5-1
j_call: TRBJ2-5
d_call: NA
cdr3_aa: CASRGQSSGETQYF
cdr3_nt: TGCGCCAGCAGAGGACAGTCCTCTGGGGAGACCCAGTACTTC

clone_size: NA
v_call: TRBV30
j_call: TRBJ1-3
d_call: NA
cdr3_aa: CAWSPPGYGGNTIYF
cdr3_nt: TGTGCCTGGAGCCCCCCAGGCTATGGTGGAAACACCATATATTTT

clone_size: NA
v_call: TRBV7-9
j_call: TRBJ1-1
d_call: NA
cdr3_aa: CASSPGTTVLDTEAFF
cdr3_nt: TGTGCCAGCAGCCCGGGGACAACCGTGTTGGACACTGAAGCTTTCTTT

clone_size: NA
v_call: TRBV7-6
j_call: TRBJ2-5
d_call: TRBD2
cdr3_aa: CASSSGLAGGGQETQYF
cdr3_nt: TGTGCCAGCAGCTCGGGACTAGCGGGGGGGGGTCAAGAGACCCAGTACTTC

clone_size: NA
v_call: TRBV29-1
j_call: TRBJ1-4
d_call: NA
cdr3_aa: CSVWGGPSSTNEKLFF
cdr3_nt: TGCAGCGTATGGGGGGGGCCCAGTTCAACTAATGAAAAACTGTTTTTT

clone_size: NA
v_call: TRBV28
j_call: TRBJ2-3
d_call: NA
cdr3_aa: CASSLNSQGGDTQYF
cdr3_nt: TGTGCCAGCAGTTTAAACTCCCAGGGCGGAGATACGCAGTATTTT

clone_size: once
v_call: TRBV2
j_call: TRBJ1-5
d_call: NA
cdr3_aa: CAGGPQWCKSGPGRMNQPQHF
cdr3_nt: TGTGCCGGGGGGCCCCAGTGGTGTAAATCGGGACCGGGACGGATGAATCAGCCCCAGCATTTT

clone_size: NA
v_call: TRBV6-5
j_call: TRBJ2-2
d_call: NA
cdr3_aa: CASRPAGTYTGELFF
cdr3_nt: TGTGCCAGCAGGCCCGCGGGGACCTACACCGGGGAGCTGTTTTTT

clone_size: once
v_call: TRBV6-6
j_call: TRBJ1-5
d_call: TRBD1
cdr3_aa: CASSYSTGVYQPQHF
cdr3_nt: TGTGCCAGCAGTTACTCCACAGGGGTGTATCAGCCCCAGCATTTT

clone_size: NA
v_call: TRBV27
j_call: TRBJ2-1
d_call: NA
cdr3_aa: CASSPKRVGNEQFF
cdr3_nt: TGCGCCAGCAGTCCCAAGCGGGTGGGCAATGAGCAGTTCTTC

clone_size: NA
v_call: TRBV30
j_call: TRBJ2-1
d_call: NA
cdr3_aa: CAWSYVNEQFF
cdr3_nt: TGTGCCTGGTCCTACGTCAATGAGCAGTTCTTC

clone_size: NA
v_call: TRBV6-1
j_call: TRBJ2-1
d_call: NA
cdr3_aa: CASSELGGRFNEQFF
cdr3_nt: TGTGCCAGCAGTGAGTTGGGGGGACGATTCAATGAGCAGTTCTTC

clone_size: NA
v_call: TRBV30
j_call: TRBJ1-4
d_call: NA
cdr3_aa: CAWREGWGGRGEKLFF
cdr3_nt: TGTGCCTGGAGGGAAGGTTGGGGGGGAAGAGGAGAAAAACTGTTTTTT

clone_size: NA
v_call: TRBV11-2
j_call: TRBJ1-2
d_call: NA
cdr3_aa: CASSLEPAEGRCTF
cdr3_nt: TGTGCCAGCAGCTTAGAACCGGCAGAGGGCCGATGCACCTTC

clone_size: NA
v_call: TRBV11-2
j_call: TRBJ2-3
d_call: NA
cdr3_aa: CASSLEAITDTQYF
cdr3_nt: TGTGCCAGCAGCTTAGAGGCCATCACAGATACGCAGTATTTT

clone_size: NA
v_call: TRBV30
j_call: TRBJ1-1
d_call: TRBD1
cdr3_aa: CAWTPGGGMRTEAFF
cdr3_nt: TGTGCCTGGACCCCAGGGGGGGGAATGAGAACTGAAGCTTTCTTT

clone_size: NA
v_call: TRBV5-1
j_call: TRBJ1-6
d_call: NA
cdr3_aa: CASSSGLQNSPLHF
cdr3_nt: TGCGCCAGCAGCTCGGGACTCCAAAATTCACCCCTCCACTTT

clone_size: NA
v_call: TRBV6-6
j_call: TRBJ2-5
d_call: NA
cdr3_aa: CASRFGRETQYF
cdr3_nt: TGTGCCAGCAGATTCGGCAGAGAGACCCAGTACTTC